This TCR beta chain was found in a study of blood T cell repertoires in COVID-19. Across the study: Donors in the United States, Italy and Spain gave samples during acute or convalescent COVID-19. T cells, B-cell-depleted T cells, or PBMCs provided the cDNA or gDNA that served as material.

The V gene lost 6 bases and the J gene lost 11 bases, with 22 bases spanning the gap. This CDR3 contains 14 residues. Germline assignment: CDR1 MNHEY and CDR2 SVGAGI. Generated by immunoSEQ multiplex PCR, the TCRdb table keeps only in-frame clones and is missing some. The table shows more than 45,000 clones, with less than 90% occurring only once. The receptor was isolated from a human donor with active COVID-19. The donor label of this sample is uncertain. Sequencing was done on a sample of peripheral blood. The chain is built from TRBV6-5 and TRBJ1-1, with a possible D match to TRBD1 (6 bases). CDR3 sequence reads: CASRKTRQAPDAFF. Here the CDR3 DNA reads TGTGCCAGCAGGAAAACGAGACAGGCACCAGACGCTTTCTTT.